This T cell receptor (beta chain) is drawn from a study of vaccination and CD4 T cells after COVID-19. Study information: Convalescent donors were composed of six males and four females, of whom two were Hispanic. Control cultures, each given a CEFX pool, an HIV-1 Nef pool, or no peptide, were included.

This CDR3 comprises 13 residues. Germline-derived CDR1 and CDR2 are SGHNT and YYREEE (reference sequence). The V gene end was trimmed by 4 bases and the J gene end by 15 bases; junction bases not matched to a gene: 9. In the case of this clonotype: Its target is unknown.

Scientists ran DNA taken from cultured CD4+ T cells through the Oncomine TCR Beta short-read assay for sequencing. Researchers extracted genomic DNA from CD4+ T cells that had been cultured. TCRdb ran MiXCR on the PCR reads and lists one entry per CDR3 protein. The sample consists of roughly 10,000 distinct CDR3 sequences, about half of them appearing once. The treatment was: approximately nine-day PBMC culture with coronavirus spike peptide pools or control peptides (ViraFEST assay). Sequenced input: CD4+ T cells from blood, cultured in vitro. The TCR was taken from a human donor who had recovered from COVID-19. This chain connects TRBV5-4 to TRBJ1-6; TRBD1 agrees at 8 bases. In DNA, the CDR3 is TGTGCCAGCAGCGGAACCGGGACAGGTTTCCTCCACTTT. It is translated as CASSGTGTGFLHF. The complete variable domain, with remaining parts taken from reference TRBV5-4 and TRBJ1-6, reads ETGVTQSPTHLIKTRGQQVTLRCSSQSGHNTVSWYQQALGQGPQFIFQYYREEENGRGNFPPRFSGLQFPNYSSELNVNALELDDSALYLCASSGTGTGFLHFGNGTRLTVT.